The 2 T cell receptor beta chains listed next were all sequenced from one sample in a study of cytomegalovirus exposure and HLA in healthy donors. The study ran its PCR with 60 Vbeta and 13 Jbeta primers. Clones were read by immunoSEQ multiplex PCR, and TCRdb kept only the in-frame ones, dropping some. Of 95,000 to 150,000 clones in the sample, roughly 82% are singletons; the top ten hold 1.5%. Material: PBMCs. Receptor source: a woman aged 18-29 years in good health and CMV-seronegative.

V and J are TRBV27 and TRBJ2-7; the D is unclear. Looked up from germline, CDR1 is MNHEY and CDR2 is SMNVEV (reference sequence). The CDR3 is 13 amino acids. V dropped 0 bases and J dropped 2 bases, with 5 bases sitting between them. The CDR3 sequence is CASSLSSAYEQYF. The CDR3 nucleotides are TGTGCCAGCAGTTTATCCTCTGCCTACGAGCAGTACTTC.

This rearrangement joins TRBV5-1 to TRBJ2-7; perhaps TRBD1 as D (5 bases). The CDR3 is 13 amino acids. Germline lookup yields CDR1 SGHRS and CDR2 YFSETQ. The V gene lost 0 bases and the J gene lost 6 bases, with 10 bases spanning the gap. DNA for the CDR3: TGCGCCAGCAGCTTGGGGGGCAGGGCCGAGCAGTACTTC. The encoded protein is CASSLGGRAEQYF. The variable domain in full, with the rest retrieved from reference TRBV5-1 and TRBJ2-7, is KAGVTQTPRYLIKTRGQQVTLSCSPISGHRSVSWYQQTPGQGLQFLFEYFSETQRNKGNFPGRFSGRQFSNSRSEMNVSTLELGDSALYLCASSLGGRAEQYFGPGTRLTVT.